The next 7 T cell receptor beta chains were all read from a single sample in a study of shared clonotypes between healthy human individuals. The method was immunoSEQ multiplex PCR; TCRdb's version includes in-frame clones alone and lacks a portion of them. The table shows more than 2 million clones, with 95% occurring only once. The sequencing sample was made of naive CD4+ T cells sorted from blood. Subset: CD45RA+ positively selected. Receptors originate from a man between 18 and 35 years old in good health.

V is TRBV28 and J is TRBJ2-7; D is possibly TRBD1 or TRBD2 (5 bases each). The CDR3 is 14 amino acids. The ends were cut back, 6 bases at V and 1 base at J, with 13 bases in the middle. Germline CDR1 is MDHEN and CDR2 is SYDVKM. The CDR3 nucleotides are TGTGCCAGCAGGTTTGGGGACGGATCCTACGAGCAGTACTTC. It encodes CASRFGDGSYEQYF.

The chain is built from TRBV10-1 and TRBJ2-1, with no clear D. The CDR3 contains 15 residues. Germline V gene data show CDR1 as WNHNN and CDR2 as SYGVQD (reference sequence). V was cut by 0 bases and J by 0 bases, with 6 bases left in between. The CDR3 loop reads CASSESPHSYNEQFF. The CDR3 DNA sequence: TGCGCCAGCAGTGAGTCGCCTCACTCCTACAATGAGCAGTTCTTC.

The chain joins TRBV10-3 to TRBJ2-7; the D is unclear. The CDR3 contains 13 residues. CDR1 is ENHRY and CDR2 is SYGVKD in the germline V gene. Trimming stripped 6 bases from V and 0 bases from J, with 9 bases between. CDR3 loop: CAISDTVSYEQYF. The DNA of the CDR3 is TGTGCCATCAGCGACACCGTCTCCTACGAGCAGTACTTC.

The CDR3 spells CASSPKGDWQPQHF. CDR3 DNA sequence: TGTGCCAGCTCACCGAAGGGGGACTGGCAGCCCCAGCATTTT. The chain uses TRBV18 and TRBJ1-5; perhaps TRBD1 as D (6 bases). Between the trimmed V and J ends, which lost 3 bases and 7 bases, there was a span of 13 bases. The CDR3 totals 14 residues. Germline assignment: CDR1 KGHSH and CDR2 LQKENI.

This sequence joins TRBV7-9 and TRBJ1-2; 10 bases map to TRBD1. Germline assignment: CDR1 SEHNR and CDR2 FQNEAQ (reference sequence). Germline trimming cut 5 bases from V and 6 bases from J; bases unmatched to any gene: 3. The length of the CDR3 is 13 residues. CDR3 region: CASSPTGGHGYTF. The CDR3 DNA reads TGTGCCAGCAGCCCGACAGGGGGCCATGGCTACACCTTC.

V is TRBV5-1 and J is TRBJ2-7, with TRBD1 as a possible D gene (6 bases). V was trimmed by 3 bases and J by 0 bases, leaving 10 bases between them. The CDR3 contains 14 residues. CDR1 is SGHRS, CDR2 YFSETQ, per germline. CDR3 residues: CASSSGQLSYEQYF. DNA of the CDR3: TGCGCCAGCAGCTCTGGACAGCTCTCCTACGAGCAGTACTTC.

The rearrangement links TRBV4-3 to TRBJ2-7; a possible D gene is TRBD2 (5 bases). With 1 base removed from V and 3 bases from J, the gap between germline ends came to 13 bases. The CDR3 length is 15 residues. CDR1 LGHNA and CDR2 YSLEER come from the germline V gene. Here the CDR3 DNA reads TGCGCCAGCAGCCAAGTTCTTGCGGAGGTCTACGAGCAGTACTTC. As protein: CASSQVLAEVYEQYF.